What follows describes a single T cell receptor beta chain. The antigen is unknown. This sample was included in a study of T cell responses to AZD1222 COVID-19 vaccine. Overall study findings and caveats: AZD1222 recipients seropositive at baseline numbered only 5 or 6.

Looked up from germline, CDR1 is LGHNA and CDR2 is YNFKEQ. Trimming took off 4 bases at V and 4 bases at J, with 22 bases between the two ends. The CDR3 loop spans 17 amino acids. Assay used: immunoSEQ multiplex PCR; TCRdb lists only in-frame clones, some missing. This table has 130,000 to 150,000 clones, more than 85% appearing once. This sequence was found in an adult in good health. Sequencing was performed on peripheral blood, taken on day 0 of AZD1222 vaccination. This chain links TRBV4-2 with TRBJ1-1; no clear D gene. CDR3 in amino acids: CASSPEGKSLMSTEAFF. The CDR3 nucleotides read TGTGCCAGCAGCCCGGAAGGGAAGTCATTAATGAGCACTGAAGCTTTCTTT.